The clone carrying this TCR beta chain was counted many times. Its antigen is still unknown. This entry comes from a study of T-cell memory formation after mild COVID-19. Looking at the study overall: Each donor largely had its own TCR clusters. Study conclusions and caveats: Some clones that responded were present in memory (sampled pre-infection), which suggests cross-reactive memory joined.

This CDR3 contains 14 residues. V was pared by 4 bases and J by 0 bases, with 11 bases between. The germline V gene has CDR1 SGHRS and CDR2 YFSETQ. After 5'RACE with constant-segment primers, TCR alpha and TCR beta cDNA libraries carrying sample barcodes and UMIs were obtained. A single record per CDR3 protein comes from TCRdb applying MiXCR to the 5' RACE reads. This table holds 200,000 to 250,000 distinct CDR3 sequences, over 15% found once. The origin of this receptor is a man between 18 and 29 years old who had mild COVID-19 (a few samples of this study predate the infection). Cell type and time point are not known. V is TRBV5-1 and J is TRBJ2-7; tentatively, D is TRBD1 (6 bases). Sequences were obtained from PBMCs or a T cell subset sorted from them (not recorded which). The CDR3 reads CASSPRDISYEQYF. DNA of the CDR3: TGCGCCAGCAGCCCCCGGGACATCTCCTACGAGCAGTACTTC.